Following are 26 T cell receptor beta chains from one sample sequenced in a study of T cell responses to AZD1222 COVID-19 vaccine. TCRdb keeps only in-frame clones here, not all; method: immunoSEQ multiplex PCR. The sample lists under 130,000 clones, around 95% occurring once. The material was peripheral blood, obtained on day 0 of AZD1222 vaccination. Receptors were obtained from an adult in good health.

This rearrangement joins TRBV4-3 to TRBJ1-5; D is perhaps TRBD1 (5 bases). Trimming removed 4 bases at V and 0 bases at J, with 16 bases between. The CDR3 is made up of 17 amino acids. Germline CDR1 is LGHNA and CDR2 is YSLEER. CDR3 amino acids: CASSPGGAAYSNQPQHF. CDR3 bases: TGCGCCAGCAGCCCTGGCGGGGCGGCATATAGCAATCAGCCCCAGCATTTT.

This chain connects TRBV18 to TRBJ1-5; TRBD1 aligns across 12 bases. CDR1 is KGHSH and CDR2 is LQKENI in the germline V gene. The CDR3 covers 15 residues. V lost 4 bases, J lost 6 bases, and 4 bases stayed unmatched. The DNA for the CDR3 is TGTGCCAGCTCACAGGGGACAGGGGGCTTTCAGCCCCAGCATTTT. Amino acids: CASSQGTGGFQPQHF. The whole variable domain, filled in from reference TRBV18 and TRBJ1-5, reads NAGVMQNPRHLVRRRGQEARLRCSPMKGHSHVYWYRQLPEEGLKFMVYLQKENIIDESGMPKERFSAEFPKEGPSILRIQQVVRGDSAAYFCASSQGTGGFQPQHFGDGTRLSIL.

The V and J genes are TRBV13 and TRBJ1-1, with D unclear. V shed 5 bases and J shed 7 bases, with 14 bases lying between them. The CDR3 sequence is 13 residues long. Germline-derived CDR1 and CDR2 are PRHDT and FYEKMQ (reference sequence). The CDR3 loop reads CASSPTGTLEAFF. The DNA for the CDR3 is TGTGCCAGCAGCCCGACCGGCACGCTTGAAGCTTTCTTT.

The gene calls are TRBV7-8 and TRBJ2-6; no firm D call. Germline assignment: CDR1 SGHVS and CDR2 FQNEAQ. Trimming removed 5 bases from V and 8 bases from J, with 4 bases in between. The CDR3 extends over 11 amino acids. In nucleotides, the CDR3 is TGTGCCAGCAGCCCTTCCAACGTCCTGACTTTC. This translates into CASSPSNVLTF.

This chain links TRBV28 with TRBJ1-5, with D maybe TRBD1 (6 bases). Trimming cost V 3 bases and J 6 bases, with 12 bases left between them. There are 14 residues in the CDR3. The germline V gene has CDR1 MDHEN and CDR2 SYDVKM. In DNA, the CDR3 is TGTGCCAGCAGTTTTTTGGGGGCAGGTCAGCCCCAGCATTTT. Protein sequence: CASSFLGAGQPQHF.

This sequence joins TRBV28 and TRBJ2-7, with 10 bases identical to TRBD2. Germline CDR1 is MDHEN and CDR2 is SYDVKM. The CDR3 has 15 amino acids. V shed 6 bases and J 0 bases; nucleotides not matched to a gene: 5. The CDR3 DNA reads TGTGCCAGCAGCTTTAGCGGGAGGAGCTCCTACGAGCAGTACTTC. It translates to CASSFSGRSSYEQYF.

The gene calls are TRBV4-3 and TRBJ1-1; D is undetermined. The germline V and J ends were trimmed by 4 bases and 3 bases, with 9 bases remaining between them. There are 13 residues in the CDR3. Germline CDR1 is LGHNA and CDR2 is YSLEER. CDR3 coding DNA: TGCGCCAGCAGCCCATGGAGTGACACTGAAGCTTTCTTT. Translated: CASSPWSDTEAFF.

CDR3 region: CASSPLPTGAQHF. The CDR3 region has the DNA TGTGCCAGCAGTCCCCTGCCTACGGGGGCCCAGCATTTT. This sequence joins TRBV12-3 or TRBV12-4 and TRBJ1-5; D possibly corresponds to TRBD1 (5 bases). V lost 5 bases to trimming and J lost 11 bases, with 16 bases between them. The CDR3 is 13 residues long.

The chain couples TRBV11-3 to TRBJ1-1; D gene unclear. The V end lost 1 base, the J end lost 1 base, and 4 bases lay between the germline ends. CDR1 is SGHNT and CDR2 is YENEEA in the germline V gene. The CDR3 has 13 residues. The CDR3: CASSLGENTEAFF. CDR3 nucleotides: TGTGCCAGCAGCTTAGGGGAGAACACTGAAGCTTTCTTT.

This rearrangement joins TRBV5-1 to TRBJ1-1, with no clear D. CDR3 length: 16 amino acids. The V and J ends lost 0 bases and 4 bases respectively, with 16 bases between them. Germline V gene data show CDR1 as SGHRS and CDR2 as YFSETQ. CDR3 DNA: TGCGCCAGCAGCTTGGGTCACGGGGTAGCGAGCACTGAAGCTTTCTTT. Its translation is CASSLGHGVASTEAFF.

About this clone: Other DNA sequences from this sample encode an identical CDR3 as well. The CDR3 loop reads CASSLAGTGGNEQYF. CDR3 nucleotide sequence: TGCGCCAGCAGCTTAGCCGGGACAGGGGGGAACGAGCAGTACTTC. The chain couples TRBV5-1 to TRBJ2-7, with 11 bases matching TRBD1. V trimming: 2 bases; J trimming: 5 bases; junction bases outside the gene matches: 6. In germline, CDR1 is SGHRS, CDR2 YFSETQ. This CDR3 region has 15 residues.

The chain is built from TRBV7-9 and TRBJ2-3, with 8 bases fitting TRBD2. Trimming removed 8 bases from V and 3 bases from J; junction bases left unmatched: 13. The CDR3 totals 16 residues. Per germline, CDR1 SEHNR and CDR2 FQNEAQ (reference sequence). CDR3 residues: CASAMVKGLETDTQYF. The CDR3 nucleotides are TGTGCCAGCGCTATGGTGAAGGGACTAGAGACAGATACGCAGTATTTT.

The chain joins TRBV19 to TRBJ1-6, with TRBD1 identical over 7 bases. Trimming took 5 bases from V and 9 from J; bases not matched to a gene: 16. The CDR3 contains 17 residues. CDR1 LNHDA and CDR2 SQIVND come from the germline V gene (reference sequence). CDR3 nucleotides: TGTGCCAGTAGTGCTAATCGACAGGGTAGGGGTAGTTCACCCCTCCACTTT. This codes for CASSANRQGRGSSPLHF.

The chain is built from TRBV7-8 and TRBJ1-5; D might be TRBD1 (6 bases). V lost 0 bases to trimming and J lost 4 bases, with 13 bases between them. Germline lookup yields CDR1 SGHVS and CDR2 FQNEAQ. The CDR3 is 16 residues long. CDR3 loop: CASSLAARQGNQPQHF. The CDR3 nucleotides read TGTGCCAGCAGCTTAGCTGCCCGGCAGGGGAATCAGCCCCAGCATTTT.

V gene TRBV4-2 combines with J gene TRBJ1-5; 8 nucleotides align to TRBD1. V trimming: 0 bases; J trimming: 7 bases; junction bases outside the gene matches: 8. Germline CDR1 LGHNA, CDR2 YNFKEQ. The CDR3 consists of 16 residues. The CDR3 DNA reads TGTGCCAGCAGCCAAGATCACCAGGGGGCTCGGCAGCCCCAGCATTTT. Amino acid sequence: CASSQDHQGARQPQHF.

This chain connects TRBV7-9 to TRBJ2-5, with D uncertain. The ends were cut back, 1 base at V and 0 bases at J, with 9 bases in the middle. The CDR3 covers 15 residues. The V gene's germline CDR1 is SEHNR and CDR2 FQNEAQ (reference sequence). The CDR3 sequence is CASSLVVIHQETQYF. In DNA, the CDR3 is TGTGCCAGCAGCTTAGTGGTTATCCACCAAGAGACCCAGTACTTC.

This chain links TRBV19 with TRBJ2-7; tentative D call: TRBD1 (6 bases). The germline gives CDR1 LNHDA, CDR2 SQIVND (reference sequence). This CDR3 has 14 residues. V was trimmed by 2 bases and J by 2 bases, leaving 10 bases between them. In DNA form, the CDR3 reads TGTGCCAGTAGTATAAACGCAGGGGCCTACGAGCAGTACTTC. Translating it yields CASSINAGAYEQYF.

This clone was counted between two and nine times. This rearrangement joins TRBV4-3 to TRBJ2-6; D could derive from TRBD1 or TRBD2 (5 bases each). Germline-derived CDR1 and CDR2 are LGHNA and YSLEER. Trimming shortened V by 4 bases and J by 0 bases, and 10 bases separated the two germline ends. The CDR3 spans 16 residues. This CDR3 is CASSPGPDSGANVLTF. CDR3 in DNA: TGCGCCAGCAGCCCGGGACCCGACTCTGGGGCCAACGTCCTGACTTTC.

The J gene is TRBJ1-5, the V gene TRBV28, with D tentatively TRBD1 (5 bases). The CDR3 extends over 15 amino acids. Germline lookup yields CDR1 MDHEN and CDR2 SYDVKM. V lost 5 bases, J lost 0 bases, and 11 bases lay in between. The CDR3: CASSPLTVSNQPQHF. DNA of the CDR3: TGTGCCAGCAGTCCCCTGACAGTTAGCAATCAGCCCCAGCATTTT.

This clone was detected only once. The genes are TRBV19 and TRBJ1-1, with D possibly matching TRBD1 (6 bases). The germline CDR1 and CDR2 sequences are LNHDA and SQIVND (reference sequence). Trimming took off 6 bases at V and 4 bases at J, with 15 bases between the two ends. The CDR3 has 14 residues. The CDR3 reads CASRVRGESTEAFF. CDR3 in DNA: TGTGCCAGTAGGGTCAGGGGTGAGAGCACTGAAGCTTTCTTT.

This chain links TRBV12-3 or TRBV12-4 with TRBJ1-3; no definite D call. V was shortened by 7 bases and J by 4 bases, with 8 bases between the two germline ends. The CDR3 sequence is 12 residues long. The DNA of the CDR3 is TGTGCCAGCACCGACCCCGGAAACACCATATATTTT. It translates to CASTDPGNTIYF.

The V gene is TRBV3-1 (or the pseudogene TRBV3-2), the J gene TRBJ1-1; possible D gene TRBD1, 5 bases. CDR3 length equals 15 residues. Per the germline V gene, CDR1 is LGHDT and CDR2 is YNNKEL (reference sequence). V gave up 4 bases and J gave up 9 bases, with 21 bases separating them. The CDR3 region is CASSLSGSSGQQAFF. As DNA, the CDR3 is TGTGCCAGCAGCCTTTCAGGGTCATCGGGGCAACAAGCTTTCTTT.

The chain employs TRBV5-1 and TRBJ1-1; weak D call: TRBD1 (6 bases). CDR1 is SGHRS, CDR2 YFSETQ, per germline. The germline V and J ends were trimmed by 0 bases and 1 base, with 13 bases remaining between them. This CDR3 has 16 amino acids. In DNA, the CDR3 is TGCGCCAGCAGCTTGGGCTGGGGACAAACGAACACTGAAGCTTTCTTT. Translation: CASSLGWGQTNTEAFF. Supplemented by reference TRBV5-1 and TRBJ1-1, the full variable domain reads KAGVTQTPRYLIKTRGQQVTLSCSPISGHRSVSWYQQTPGQGLQFLFEYFSETQRNKGNFPGRFSGRQFSNSRSEMNVSTLELGDSALYLCASSLGWGQTNTEAFFGQGTRLTVV.

The genes are TRBV2 and TRBJ1-6; 9 bases line up with TRBD1. Germline loops: CDR1 SNHLY, CDR2 FYNNEI. The J segment lost 9 bases and the V segment lost 6 bases, leaving 6 bases of the junction unmatched. The CDR3 is 14 amino acids. The CDR3 sequence: CASRGQGHVSPLHF. The CDR3 DNA is TGTGCCAGCAGAGGACAGGGGCATGTTTCACCCCTCCACTTT.

This clone was observed once. The chain carries TRBV7-7 and TRBJ1-1; the D is unclear. CDR1 is SSHAT, CDR2 FNYEAQ, per germline (reference sequence). The CDR3 runs 13 residues. V lost 5 bases, J lost 2 bases, and 9 bases lay in between. The CDR3 DNA reads TGTGCCAGCAGCGAGGACCTAAACACTGAAGCTTTCTTT. This gives the protein CASSEDLNTEAFF.

The chain uses TRBV4-1 and TRBJ1-6; D ambiguous. This CDR3 region has 16 residues. Germline V gene data show CDR1 as MGHRA and CDR2 as YSYEKL. V lost 4 bases and J lost 3, with 13 bases in between. DNA of the CDR3: TGCGCCAGCAGCCCCAGAGTGGTTAACTATAATTCACCCCTCCACTTT. Encoded protein: CASSPRVVNYNSPLHF.